This TCR beta chain was profiled in a study of tumor-infiltrating lymphocytes in localized non-small cell lung cancer. V was clipped by 3 bases and J by 2 bases, with 7 bases between them. The CDR3 consists of 12 residues. The germline CDR1 and CDR2 sequences are SQVTM and ANQGSEA. This clone has only a few counts. Its target is unknown. Study results and limitations: Different pieces of the same tissue went to different assays, confounding technical variation with intratumor heterogeneity. IM1 and IM2 tumors showed no difference in T-cell fraction.

Produced via immunoSEQ multiplex PCR; TCRdb's table is partial and in-frame only. The data contain about 16,000 clones, over 65% of them singletons. Input material: lung tumor tissue. The sequence derives from a human donor with non-small cell lung cancer. The gene calls are TRBV29-1 and TRBJ1-2, with a weak D call TRBD1 (5 bases). The chain's CDR3 is CSVEKGNYGYTF. The DNA for the CDR3 is TGCAGCGTTGAGAAGGGGAACTATGGCTACACCTTC.